The sequence of this TCR beta chain was determined in a study of blood T cell dynamics during melanoma immunotherapy. To note about this clone: Additional DNA sequences in this sample encode the identical CDR3.

Germline CDR1 and CDR2: SEHNR and FQNEAQ (reference sequence). V lost 1 base and J 0 bases, leaving 4 bases between the germline ends. CDR3 size: 15 residues. Noted time point: pre-treatment baseline. DNA loading was fixed at 350 to 450 ng for all bulk PBMC samples. Profiling relied on immunoSEQ multiplex PCR, and the TCRdb table lists in-frame clones only, not all of them. The repertoire holds 11,000 or so clones, roughly 85% seen once, with about 19% in the top ten. The chain couples TRBV7-9 to TRBJ2-6; D remains unclear. The receptor comes from a human donor with melanoma. The sample was blood, taken from a patient treated with checkpoint blockade. CDR3 sequence (DNA): TGTGCCAGCAGCTTAGGAGTCTCTGGGGCCAACGTCCTGACTTTC. Its translation: CASSLGVSGANVLTF. Together with reference TRBV7-9 and TRBJ2-6, the CDR3 gives the full variable domain: DTGVSQNPRHKITKRGQNVTFRCDPISEHNRLYWYRQTLGQGPEFLTYFQNEAQLEKSRLLSDRFSAERPKGSFSTLEIQRTEQGDSAMYLCASSLGVSGANVLTFGAGSRLTVL.